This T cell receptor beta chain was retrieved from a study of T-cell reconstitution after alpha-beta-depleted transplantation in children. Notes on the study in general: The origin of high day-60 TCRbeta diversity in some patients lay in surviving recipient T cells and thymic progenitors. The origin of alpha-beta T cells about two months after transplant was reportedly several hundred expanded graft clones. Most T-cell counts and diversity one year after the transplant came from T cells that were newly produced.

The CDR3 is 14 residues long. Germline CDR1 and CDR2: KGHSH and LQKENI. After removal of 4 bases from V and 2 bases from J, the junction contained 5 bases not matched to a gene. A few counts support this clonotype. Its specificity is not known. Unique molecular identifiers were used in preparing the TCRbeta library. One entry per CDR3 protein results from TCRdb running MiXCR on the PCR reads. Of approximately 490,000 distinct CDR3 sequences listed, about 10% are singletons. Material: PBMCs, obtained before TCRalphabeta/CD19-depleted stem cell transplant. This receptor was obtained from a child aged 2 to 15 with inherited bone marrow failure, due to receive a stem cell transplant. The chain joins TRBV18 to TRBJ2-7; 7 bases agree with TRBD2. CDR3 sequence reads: CASSQRGGTYEQYF. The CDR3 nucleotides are TGTGCCAGCTCACAGAGGGGAGGGACCTACGAGCAGTACTTC.